The clone carrying this T cell receptor (gamma chain) was counted at least ten times. Its specificity is unknown. Gammadelta T cells were flow-sorted from PBMC into Vgamma9/Vdelta2+ and Vdelta2-negative populations for bulk analysis. The data originate from a study of γδ T cells in repeated Plasmodium falciparum infection. Study-wide context: Malian repertoires were sampled cross-sectionally without transmission and longitudinally through febrile malaria. Study-wide results and limits: In Vdelta2-negative, largely Vdelta1+, gammadelta repertoires, repeated controlled infections appeared to drive clonal selection waves. Vdelta2-negative gammadelta repertoires appeared less diverse and less shared in Malian than Australian children.

The CDR3 runs to 16 residues. The ends lost 4 bases at V and 0 bases at J; junction bases unmatched: 12. Per the germline V gene, CDR1 is EGSTGY and CDR2 is YDSYTSSV. TCRdb made new clone calls on the multiplex PCR reads using CATT. Among 20,000 to 30,000 gamma-chain clones listed, 2.5% to 3.5% were seen once. This sequence originates from a pool of human donors (malaria-infected and uninfected, not separated). The sample taken for sequencing was gamma-delta T cells from blood. This chain uses TRGV4 with TRGJ1 or TRGJ2. The CDR3 sequence is CATWEEIHWNYYKKLF. The CDR3 coding sequence is TGTGCCACCTGGGAGGAAATCCACTGGAATTATTATAAGAAACTCTTT.